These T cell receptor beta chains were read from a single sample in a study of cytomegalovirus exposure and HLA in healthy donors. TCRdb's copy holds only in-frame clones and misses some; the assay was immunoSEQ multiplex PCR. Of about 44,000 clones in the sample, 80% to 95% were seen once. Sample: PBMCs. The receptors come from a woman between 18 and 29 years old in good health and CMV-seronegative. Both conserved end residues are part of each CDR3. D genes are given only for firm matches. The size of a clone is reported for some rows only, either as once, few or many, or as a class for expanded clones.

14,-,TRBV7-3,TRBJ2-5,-,CASSKSGVQETQYF,TGTGCCAGCAGCAAGAGCGGAGTCCAAGAGACCCAGTACTTC
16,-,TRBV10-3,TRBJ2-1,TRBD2,CAISDISGRTYNEQFF,TGTGCCATCAGTGACATTAGCGGGAGAACCTACAATGAGCAGTTCTTC
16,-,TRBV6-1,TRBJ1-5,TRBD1,CASSEKGTGGWEPQHF,TGTGCCAGCAGTGAAAAAGGAACAGGGGGCTGGGAGCCCCAGCATTTT
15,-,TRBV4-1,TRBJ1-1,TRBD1,CASSSTTGVMTEAFF,TGCGCCAGCAGCTCTACCACAGGGGTAATGACTGAAGCTTTCTTT
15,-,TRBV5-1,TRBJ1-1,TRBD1,CASSGTDRRYTEAFF,TGCGCCAGCAGCGGGACAGACCGGCGGTATACTGAAGCTTTCTTT
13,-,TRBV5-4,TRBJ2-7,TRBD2,CASSFGTSAEQYF,TGTGCCAGCAGCTTCGGGACTAGCGCCGAGCAGTACTTC
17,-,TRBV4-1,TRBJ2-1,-,CASSQGFLGERGYEQFF,TGCGCCAGCAGCCAAGGCTTTCTAGGCGAGAGAGGTTATGAGCAGTTCTTC
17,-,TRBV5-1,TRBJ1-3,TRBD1,CASSSRTGRFAGNTIYF,TGCGCCAGCAGCTCAAGGACAGGTCGGTTCGCCGGAAACACCATATATTTT
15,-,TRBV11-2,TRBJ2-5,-,CASSLDNPGLETQYF,TGTGCCAGCAGCTTAGATAACCCGGGTTTAGAGACCCAGTACTTC
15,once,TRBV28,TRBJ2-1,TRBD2,CASNNGRPSYNEQFF,TGTGCCAGCAATAACGGGAGGCCTTCCTACAATGAGCAGTTCTTC
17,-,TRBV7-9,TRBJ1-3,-,CASSTPSEDPSGNTIYF,TGTGCCAGCAGCACCCCTTCGGAGGATCCCTCTGGAAACACCATATATTTT
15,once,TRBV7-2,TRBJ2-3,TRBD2,CASSANSGMTDTQYF,TGTGCCAGCAGCGCCAATAGCGGGATGACAGATACGCAGTATTTT
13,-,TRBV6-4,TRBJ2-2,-,CASSVSGTGELFF,TGTGCCAGCAGTGTAAGCGGGACCGGGGAGCTGTTTTTT
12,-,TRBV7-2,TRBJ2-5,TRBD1,CASRKDRGSQYF,TGTGCCAGCAGGAAAGACAGGGGGTCCCAGTACTTC
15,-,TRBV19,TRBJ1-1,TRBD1,CASSKSNRGYTEAFF,TGTGCCAGTAGTAAGTCGAACAGGGGGTACACTGAAGCTTTCTTT
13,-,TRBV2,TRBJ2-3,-,CASSGQGTDTQYF,TGTGCCAGCAGTGGGCAGGGAACAGATACGCAGTATTTT
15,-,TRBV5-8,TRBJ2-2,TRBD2,CATTRVAGPTGELFF,TGTGCCACGACACGTGTAGCGGGTCCGACCGGGGAGCTGTTTTTT
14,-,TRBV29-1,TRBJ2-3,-,CSVERAGSTDTQYF,TGCAGCGTTGAGAGAGCGGGCAGCACAGATACGCAGTATTTT
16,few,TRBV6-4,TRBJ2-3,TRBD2,CASSAVAGSSTDTQYF,TGTGCCAGCAGTGCAGTAGCGGGGTCTAGCACAGATACGCAGTATTTT
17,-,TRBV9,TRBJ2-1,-,CASSTWGVPQEGNEQFF,TGTGCCAGCAGCACCTGGGGCGTACCCCAGGAGGGAAATGAGCAGTTCTTC
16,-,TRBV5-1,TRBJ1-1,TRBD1,CASSQDRASWNTEAFF,TGCGCCAGCAGCCAGGACAGGGCGAGTTGGAACACTGAAGCTTTCTTT
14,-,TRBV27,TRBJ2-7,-,CASSLYTGPYEQYF,TGTGCCAGCAGTTTATATACTGGGCCCTACGAGCAGTACTTC
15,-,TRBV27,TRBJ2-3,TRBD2,CASRVLAGESDTQYF,TGTGCCAGCAGGGTACTAGCGGGGGAGTCAGATACGCAGTATTTT
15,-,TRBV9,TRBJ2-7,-,CASSEDISSSYEQYF,TGTGCCAGCAGCGAGGACATATCAAGCTCCTACGAGCAGTACTTC
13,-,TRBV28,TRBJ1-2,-,CASSVQGTAGYTF,TGTGCCAGCAGTGTACAGGGTACTGCTGGCTACACCTTC
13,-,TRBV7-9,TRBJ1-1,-,CASSLMTGIEAFF,TGTGCCAGCAGCTTAATGACGGGGATTGAAGCTTTCTTT
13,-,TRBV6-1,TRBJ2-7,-,CASSEVGGNEQYF,TGTGCCAGCAGTGAAGTTGGGGGGAACGAGCAGTACTTC
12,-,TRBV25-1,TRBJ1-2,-,CASSGHEGGYTF,TGTGCCAGCAGTGGTCATGAGGGCGGCTACACCTTC
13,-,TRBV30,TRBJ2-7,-,CAWKTGPEYEQYF,TGTGCCTGGAAAACAGGCCCGGAGTACGAGCAGTACTTC
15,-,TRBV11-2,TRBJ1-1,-,CASSPYMGGDTEAFF,TGTGCCAGCAGCCCCTATATGGGGGGAGACACTGAAGCTTTCTTT
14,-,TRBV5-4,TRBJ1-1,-,CASSLVRGETEAFF,TGTGCCAGCAGCTTGGTGCGGGGAGAGACTGAAGCTTTCTTT
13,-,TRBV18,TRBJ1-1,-,CASSGVRNTEAFF,TGTGCCAGCTCGGGAGTGCGGAACACTGAAGCTTTCTTT
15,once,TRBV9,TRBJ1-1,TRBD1,CASSVAGQVSTEAFF,TGTGCCAGCAGCGTAGCAGGACAGGTGAGCACTGAAGCTTTCTTT
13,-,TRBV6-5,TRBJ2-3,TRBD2,CASGLAGTDTQYF,TGTGCCAGTGGACTAGCTGGGACAGATACGCAGTATTTT
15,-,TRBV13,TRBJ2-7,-,CASNPGAVGSYEQYF,TGTGCCAGCAATCCGGGAGCGGTTGGCTCCTACGAGCAGTACTTC
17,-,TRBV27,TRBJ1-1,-,CASSGGGPLPLNTEAFF,TGTGCCAGCAGCGGGGGAGGGCCACTTCCGTTGAACACTGAAGCTTTCTTT
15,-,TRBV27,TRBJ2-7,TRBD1,CASSPPGQGPRGQYF,TGTGCCAGCAGTCCGCCGGGACAGGGCCCACGCGGACAGTACTTC
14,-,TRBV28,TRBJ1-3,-,CASTSGGAGNTIYF,TGTGCCAGCACATCTGGGGGGGCTGGAAACACCATATATTTT
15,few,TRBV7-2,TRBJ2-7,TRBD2,CASSSTSGIYYEQYF,TGTGCCAGCAGCTCGACTAGCGGAATTTACTACGAGCAGTACTTC
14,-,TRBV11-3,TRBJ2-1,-,CASSPPNRVHEQFF,TGTGCCAGCAGCCCCCCGAACAGGGTCCATGAGCAGTTCTTC
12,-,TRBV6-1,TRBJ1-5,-,CAVQGRFQPQHF,TGTGCCGTACAGGGTCGATTCCAGCCCCAGCATTTT
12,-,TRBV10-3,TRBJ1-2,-,CAISRQNYGYTF,TGTGCCATCAGTCGACAGAACTATGGCTACACCTTC